This T cell receptor beta chain was identified in a study of T cell responses to AZD1222 COVID-19 vaccine. Note on this clone: This same CDR3 is encoded by further DNA sequences in the sample.

Produced via immunoSEQ multiplex PCR; TCRdb's table is partial and in-frame only. Counted here are about 110,000 clones, roughly 90% occurring once; the ten biggest clones make up more than 15%. The material was peripheral blood, obtained on day 0 of AZD1222 vaccination. The receptor was derived from an adult in good health.

CDR3: CASRRTEAFF. CDR3 nucleotides: TGTGCCAGCAGACGGACTGAAGCTTTCTTT. V usage is TRBV28 and J usage is TRBJ1-1; unclear D gene. Germline CDR1 is MDHEN and CDR2 is SYDVKM. Between the trimmed V and J ends, which lost 6 bases and 5 bases, there was a span of 4 bases. The CDR3 contains 10 residues.